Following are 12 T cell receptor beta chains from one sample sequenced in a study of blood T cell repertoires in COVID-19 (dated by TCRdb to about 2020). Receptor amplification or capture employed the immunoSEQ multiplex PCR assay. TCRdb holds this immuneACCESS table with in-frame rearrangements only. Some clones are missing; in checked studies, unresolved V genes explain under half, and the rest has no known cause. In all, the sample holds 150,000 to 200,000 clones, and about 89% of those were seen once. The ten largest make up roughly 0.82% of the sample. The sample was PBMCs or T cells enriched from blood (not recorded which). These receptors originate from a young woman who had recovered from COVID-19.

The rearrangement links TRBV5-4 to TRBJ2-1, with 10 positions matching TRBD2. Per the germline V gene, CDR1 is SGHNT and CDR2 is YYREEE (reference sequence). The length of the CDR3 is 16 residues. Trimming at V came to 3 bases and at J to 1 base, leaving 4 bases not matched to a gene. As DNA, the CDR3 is TGTGCCAGCAGCTCGGCTAGCGGGAGTTCCTACAATGAGCAGTTCTTC. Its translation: CASSSASGSSYNEQFF.

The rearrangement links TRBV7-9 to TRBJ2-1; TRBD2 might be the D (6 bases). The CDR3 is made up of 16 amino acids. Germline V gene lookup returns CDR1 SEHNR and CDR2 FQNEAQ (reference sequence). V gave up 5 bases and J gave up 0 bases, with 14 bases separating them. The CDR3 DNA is TGTGCCAGCAGCCGCTTCGCGGGGAGCTCCTACAATGAGCAGTTCTTC. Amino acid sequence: CASSRFAGSSYNEQFF.

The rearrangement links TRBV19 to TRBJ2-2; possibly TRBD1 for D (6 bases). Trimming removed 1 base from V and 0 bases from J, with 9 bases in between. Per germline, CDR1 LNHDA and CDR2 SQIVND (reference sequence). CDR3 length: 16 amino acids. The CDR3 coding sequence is TGTGCCAGTAGTATAGCCCCAGGGGCGAACACCGGGGAGCTGTTTTTT. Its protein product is CASSIAPGANTGELFF.

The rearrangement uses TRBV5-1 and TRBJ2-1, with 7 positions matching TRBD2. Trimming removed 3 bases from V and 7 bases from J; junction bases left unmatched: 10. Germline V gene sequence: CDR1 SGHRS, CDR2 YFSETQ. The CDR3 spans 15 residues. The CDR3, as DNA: TGCGCCAGCAGCTGGACGGCGGGAGTAGGTAATGAGCAGTTCTTC. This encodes CASSWTAGVGNEQFF.

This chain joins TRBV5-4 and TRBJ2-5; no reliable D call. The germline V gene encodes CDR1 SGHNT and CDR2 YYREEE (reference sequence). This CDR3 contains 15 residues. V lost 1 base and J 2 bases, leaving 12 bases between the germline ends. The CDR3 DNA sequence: TGTGCCAGCAGCTTGCGGGTCGCGCATCAAGAGACCCAGTACTTC. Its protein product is CASSLRVAHQETQYF.

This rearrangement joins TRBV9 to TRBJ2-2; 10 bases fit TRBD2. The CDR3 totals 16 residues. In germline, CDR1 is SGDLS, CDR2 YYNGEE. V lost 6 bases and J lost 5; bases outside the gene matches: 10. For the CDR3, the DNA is TGTGCCAGCACCCCGAGCCTACTAGCGGGGACCGGGGAGCTGTTTTTT. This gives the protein CASTPSLLAGTGELFF.

CDR3 residues: CATPGNTIYF. In nucleotides, the CDR3 is TGTGCCACCCCAGGAAACACCATATATTTT. The rearrangement uses TRBV6-5 and TRBJ1-3, with no clear D. V dropped 10 bases and J dropped 4 bases, with 5 bases sitting between them. Germline V gene data show CDR1 as MNHEY and CDR2 as SVGAGI. The CDR3 loop spans 10 amino acids.

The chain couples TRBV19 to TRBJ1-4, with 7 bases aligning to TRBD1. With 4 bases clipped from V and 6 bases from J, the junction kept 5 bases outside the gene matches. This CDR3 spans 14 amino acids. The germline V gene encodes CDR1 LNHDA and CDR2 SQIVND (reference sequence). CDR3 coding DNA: TGTGCCAGTAGTAAAAGACAGGGTGATGAAAAACTGTTTTTT. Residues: CASSKRQGDEKLFF.

In DNA form, the CDR3 reads TGTGCCTGGAGTGTTAACCCCCCCGGACAGGGGTTTGGAACTGAAGCTTTCTTT. It yields the protein CAWSVNPPGQGFGTEAFF. The chain couples TRBV30 to TRBJ1-1; 9 nucleotides agree with TRBD1. Trimming took 0 bases from V and 5 from J; bases not matched to a gene: 16. Per germline, CDR1 GTSNPN and CDR2 SVGIG (reference sequence). This CDR3 comprises 18 residues.

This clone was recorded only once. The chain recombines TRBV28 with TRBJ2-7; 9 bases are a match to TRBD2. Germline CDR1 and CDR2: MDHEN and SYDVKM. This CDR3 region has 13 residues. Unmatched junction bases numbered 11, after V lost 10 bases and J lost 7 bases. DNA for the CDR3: TGTGCCACCTTTAGCGGGAGATCGGGGGAGCAGTACTTC. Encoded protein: CATFSGRSGEQYF.

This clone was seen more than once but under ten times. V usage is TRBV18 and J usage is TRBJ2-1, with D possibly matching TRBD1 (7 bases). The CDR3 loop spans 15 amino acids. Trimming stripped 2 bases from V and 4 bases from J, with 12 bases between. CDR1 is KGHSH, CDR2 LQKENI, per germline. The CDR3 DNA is TGTGCCAGCTCACCAAGCAGGGGGACTTACAATGAGCAGTTCTTC. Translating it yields CASSPSRGTYNEQFF.

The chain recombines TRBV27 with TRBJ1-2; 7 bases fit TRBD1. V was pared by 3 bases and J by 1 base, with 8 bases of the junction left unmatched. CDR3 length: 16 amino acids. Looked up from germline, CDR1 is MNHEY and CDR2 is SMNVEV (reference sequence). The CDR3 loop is CASSFRTGQINYGYTF. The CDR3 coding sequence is TGTGCCAGCAGTTTTCGGACGGGACAGATTAACTATGGCTACACCTTC.